This TCR beta chain was found in a study of OX40 agonist ivuxolimab in advanced cancers. Overall study context: Subjects had a mean age of roughly 60 years, with a range of about 23 to 90; just over 80% were male. Around 40% of patients had received prior checkpoint inhibitor therapy.

V lost 4 bases and J lost 1, with 15 bases in between. Germline-derived CDR1 and CDR2 are SGHKS and YYEKEE (reference sequence). This CDR3 region has 16 residues. The cohort excluded patients with autoimmune disease history or systemic immunosuppression. Collection of blood occurred at baseline, at cycle 4 day 1, and at cycle 7 day 1. The assay was immunoSEQ multiplex PCR, and TCRdb's table has in-frame clones only and misses some. The sample has tens of thousands of clones, about 81% seen once. This sequence originates from an adult with an advanced solid tumor such as melanoma, head and neck, liver or kidney cancer. The V call is TRBV5-5, the J call TRBJ1-5; no clear D gene. Sequencing used CD4+ or CD8+ T cells sorted from blood, obtained in a trial of the OX40 agonist ivuxolimab. CDR3 nucleotides: TGTGCCAGCAGCCCCTGGGAAGGCTTGAGCAATCAGCCCCAGCATTTT. Translated, it gives CASSPWEGLSNQPQHF.